The source of this T cell receptor beta chain is a study of blood T cell repertoires in COVID-19. Trimming removed 1 base from V and 2 bases from J, with 18 bases in between. This CDR3 region has 18 residues. CDR1 and CDR2 (germline): SGHTA, FQGNSA. TCRdb's copy holds only in-frame clones and misses some; the assay was immunoSEQ multiplex PCR. This sample has more than 200,000 clones, with more than 70% found just once. The clonotype originates from a woman in her forties or fifties with acute or convalescent COVID-19. This chain connects TRBV7-2 to TRBJ2-1; D is perhaps TRBD1 (5 bases). Specimen: peripheral blood. CDR3 sequence: CASSLVNPGWIAYNEQFF. CDR3 DNA: TGTGCCAGCAGCTTAGTGAATCCAGGGTGGATCGCCTACAATGAGCAGTTCTTC.